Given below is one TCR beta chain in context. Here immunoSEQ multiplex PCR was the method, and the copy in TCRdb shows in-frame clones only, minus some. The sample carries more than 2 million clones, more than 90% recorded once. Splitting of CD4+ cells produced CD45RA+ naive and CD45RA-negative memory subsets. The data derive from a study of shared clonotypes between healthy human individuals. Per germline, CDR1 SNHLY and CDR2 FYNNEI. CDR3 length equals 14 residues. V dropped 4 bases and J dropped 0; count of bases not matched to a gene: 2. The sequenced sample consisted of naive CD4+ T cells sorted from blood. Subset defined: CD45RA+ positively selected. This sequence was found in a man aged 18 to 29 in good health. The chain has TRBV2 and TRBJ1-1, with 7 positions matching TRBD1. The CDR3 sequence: CASSVDRVNTEAFF. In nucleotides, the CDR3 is TGTGCCAGCAGTGTTGACAGGGTGAACACTGAAGCTTTCTTT.